This entry is about one T cell receptor (beta chain). This clone was counted only a few times. Its antigen is unknown. Base qualities are missing; no much larger clone stands one base away. V is pared back by 3 bases and J by 1 base, with 9 bases lying between the germline termini. CDR1 and CDR2, per the germline V gene, are SQVTM and ANQGSEA. The CDR3, cysteine through phenylalanine, is 13 amino acids long. The DNA shown is the 39-base CDR3, in frame from base 1. The data stem from a study of PD-1 blockade in classical Hodgkin lymphoma (dated by TCRdb to 2020 to 2022). Study-level background: Nivolumab dosing was 3 mg/kg intravenously every 2 weeks, continuing until either disease progression or unacceptable toxicity. The study used TCR beta sequencing and CyTOF to define a peripheral blood immune signature of response to PD-1 blockade in classical Hodgkin lymphoma. Here is what the overall study found, with its caveats: A significant rise by C4D1 was seen in CD4+ but not CD8+ TCR diversity (p=0.0027 vs p=0.16), with the rise being most apparent in complete responders (p=0.02). Patients starting nivolumab less than 1 year after ASCT had lower diversity and were excluded from later analyses to avoid confounding by immune reconstitution. Trial patients with a complete response had baseline diversity similar to that of newly diagnosed patients, while partial responders and progressors had significantly lower diversity. Newly diagnosed patients were reported to have lower baseline TCR diversity than healthy donors, and relapsed/refractory patients were reported to have lower baseline TCR diversity still. The study was limited to a single clinical trial cohort, and causes of repertoire differences, possibly disease activity or prior therapy, remained undefined.

The Qiagen DNeasy kit was used to extract genomic DNA from unsorted PBMCs and from the negatively selected CD4+ and CD8+ fractions. Amplification of TCR beta CDR3 regions was done by immunoSEQ multiplex PCR with primers that anneal to V and J segments. A synthetic immune receptor repertoire was used to minimize amplification bias, and any residual bias was removed computationally once sequencing was done. The authors' pipeline ran thus. Repertoire diversity was quantified as the Shannon entropy index using custom Python scripts. Unsorted, CD4+ and CD8+ repertoires were analyzed separately, except in combined analyses where CD4+ and CD8+ sequences were merged in silico. A clone was considered expanded if an increase in frequency of at least 2-fold after treatment relative to C1D1 was found, and a pseudocount of 0.5 was applied to clones undetected at baseline. Singleton clones were defined as clones with 0 or 1 copy at C1D1, and non-singleton clones were defined as clones with 2 or more copies. Clones expanded in unsorted samples were annotated as CD4+, CD8+ or unknown by matching protein sequences in sorted samples from the same patient. Wilcoxon tests on paired samples were used to test changes in diversity from C1D1 to C4D1. Drawn from immuneACCESS, this table holds only the in-frame rearrangements with V and J called that TCRdb kept. Clones are partly lost; checked studies trace under half to an unresolved V gene and leave the rest unexplained. The V and J calls and clone size are taken from that table; D and trimming were inferred from the DNA. The sample table lists 50,000 or so clones, 73% of them with a count of one. Less than 15% of the sample is taken by the ten largest.

Interpreted using the paper, the time point label stands for: cycle 2 day 1 (C2D1) of nivolumab. Relapse after autologous stem cell transplantation had occurred in all trial patients, and cohorts A, B and C were distinguished by prior brentuximab vedotin exposure. A total of around 60 patients with relapsed/refractory classical Hodgkin lymphoma made up the trial cohort, and each patient's best overall response was complete response, partial response or progressive disease. Trial patients were treated with single-agent nivolumab in the multi-cohort phase II CheckMate 205 trial. An independent review committee assessed best overall response using the 2007 International Working Group response criteria. Trial PBMCs were obtained immediately prior to nivolumab initiation (C1D1) and on therapy at cycle 2 day 1 and cycle 4 day 1. After peripheral blood was drawn into 8 mL Vacutainer Cell Preparation Tubes, PBMCs were isolated by centrifugation and then cryopreserved.

The clonotype comes from a human donor with classical Hodgkin lymphoma. The material sequenced was peripheral blood mononuclear cells (PBMCs), taken before the second cycle of nivolumab. Recombination linked TRBV29-1 to TRBJ1-1, with TRBD1 as a weak D call on 5 bases. The CDR3 corresponds to CSVDIQGNTEAFF. In nucleotide form, the sequence is TGCAGCGTTGATATCCAGGGGAACACTGAAGCTTTCTTT.